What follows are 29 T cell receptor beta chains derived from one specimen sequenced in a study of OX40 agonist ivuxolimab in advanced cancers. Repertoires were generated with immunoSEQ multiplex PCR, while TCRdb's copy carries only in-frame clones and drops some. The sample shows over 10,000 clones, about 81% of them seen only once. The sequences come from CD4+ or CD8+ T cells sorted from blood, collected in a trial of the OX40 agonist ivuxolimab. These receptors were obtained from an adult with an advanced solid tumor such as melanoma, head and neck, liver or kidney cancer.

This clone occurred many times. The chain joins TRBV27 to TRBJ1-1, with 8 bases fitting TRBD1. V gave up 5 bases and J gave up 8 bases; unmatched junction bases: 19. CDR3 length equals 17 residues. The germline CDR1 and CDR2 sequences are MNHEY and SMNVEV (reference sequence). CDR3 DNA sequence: TGTGCCAGCAGTCCTGAATCCGGGACAGGTCACCGAAGGGAAGCTTTCTTT. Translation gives CASSPESGTGHRREAFF.

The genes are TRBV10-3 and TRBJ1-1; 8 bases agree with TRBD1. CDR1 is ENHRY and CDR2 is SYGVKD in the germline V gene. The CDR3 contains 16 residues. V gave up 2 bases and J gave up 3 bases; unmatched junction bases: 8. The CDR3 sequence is CAISETGQGEYTEAFF. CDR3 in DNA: TGTGCCATCAGTGAGACAGGACAGGGAGAGTACACTGAAGCTTTCTTT.

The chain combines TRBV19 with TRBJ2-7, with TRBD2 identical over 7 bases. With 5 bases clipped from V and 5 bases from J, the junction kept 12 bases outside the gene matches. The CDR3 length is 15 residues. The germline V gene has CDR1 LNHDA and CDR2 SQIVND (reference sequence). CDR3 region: CASSVTGLHPDEQYF. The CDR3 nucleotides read TGTGCCAGTAGTGTAACGGGACTACACCCTGACGAGCAGTACTTC.

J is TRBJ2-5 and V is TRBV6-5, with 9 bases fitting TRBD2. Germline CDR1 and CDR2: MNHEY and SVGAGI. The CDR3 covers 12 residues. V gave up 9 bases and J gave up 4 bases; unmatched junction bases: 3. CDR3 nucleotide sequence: TGTGCCAGTAGGGGACTAGCAGAGACCCAGTACTTC. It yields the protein CASRGLAETQYF.

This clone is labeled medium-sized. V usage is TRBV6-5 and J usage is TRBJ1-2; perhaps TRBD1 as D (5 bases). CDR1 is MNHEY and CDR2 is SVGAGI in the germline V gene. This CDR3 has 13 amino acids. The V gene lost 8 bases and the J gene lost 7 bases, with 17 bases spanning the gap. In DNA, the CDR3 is TGTGCCAGCTTAGGGGCGGCATCGGGTGGCTACACCTTC. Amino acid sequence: CASLGAASGGYTF.

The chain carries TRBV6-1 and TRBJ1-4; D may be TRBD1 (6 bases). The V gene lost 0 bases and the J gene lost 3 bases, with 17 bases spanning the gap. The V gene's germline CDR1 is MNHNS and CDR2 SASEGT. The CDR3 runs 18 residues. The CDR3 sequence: CASSEAEAGVPANEKLFF. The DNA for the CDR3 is TGTGCCAGCAGTGAAGCGGAGGCAGGGGTCCCAGCTAATGAAAAACTGTTTTTT.

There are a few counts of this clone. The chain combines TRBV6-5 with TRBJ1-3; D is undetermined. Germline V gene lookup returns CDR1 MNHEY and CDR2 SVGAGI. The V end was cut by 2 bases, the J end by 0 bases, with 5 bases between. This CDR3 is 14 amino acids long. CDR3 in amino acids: CASSYGGSGNTIYF. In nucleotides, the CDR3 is TGTGCCAGCAGTTACGGCGGCTCTGGAAACACCATATATTTT.

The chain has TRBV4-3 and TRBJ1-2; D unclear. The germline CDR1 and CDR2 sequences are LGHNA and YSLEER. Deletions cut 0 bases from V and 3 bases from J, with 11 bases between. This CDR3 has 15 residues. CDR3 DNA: TGCGCCAGCAGCCAAGATCGTCAGTTTCACTATGGCTACACCTTC. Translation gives CASSQDRQFHYGYTF.

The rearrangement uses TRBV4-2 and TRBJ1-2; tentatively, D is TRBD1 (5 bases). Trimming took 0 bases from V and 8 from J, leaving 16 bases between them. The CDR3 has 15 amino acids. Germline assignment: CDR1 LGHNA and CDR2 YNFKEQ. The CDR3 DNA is TGTGCCAGCAGCCAAGATCTTGGGGCCCCTTACGGCTACACCTTC. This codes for CASSQDLGAPYGYTF.

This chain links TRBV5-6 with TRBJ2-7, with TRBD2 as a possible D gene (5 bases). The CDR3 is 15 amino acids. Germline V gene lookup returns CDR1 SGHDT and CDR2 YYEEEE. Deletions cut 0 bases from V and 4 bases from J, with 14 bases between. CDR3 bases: TGTGCCAGCAGCTTGGAACGGCTGGAGGTGTACGAGCAGTACTTC. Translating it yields CASSLERLEVYEQYF.

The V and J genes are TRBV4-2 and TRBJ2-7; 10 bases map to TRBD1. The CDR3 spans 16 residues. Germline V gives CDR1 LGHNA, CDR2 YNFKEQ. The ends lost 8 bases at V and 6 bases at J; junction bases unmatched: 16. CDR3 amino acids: CASSPTTTGGASEQYF. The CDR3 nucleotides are TGTGCCAGCTCCCCAACCACGACAGGGGGCGCGTCCGAGCAGTACTTC.

CDR3 sequence: CARPSGGNYEQYF. The CDR3, as DNA: TGTGCCAGGCCCTCCGGGGGAAACTACGAGCAGTACTTC. V is TRBV7-3 and J is TRBJ2-7; D might be TRBD2 (6 bases). This CDR3 comprises 13 residues. The V end lost 9 bases, the J end lost 3 bases, and 15 bases lay between the germline ends. Germline CDR1 reads SGHTA; CDR2 reads FQGTGA. The full variable domain, its missing parts supplied by reference TRBV7-3 and TRBJ2-7, is GAGVSQTPSNKVTEKGKYVELRCDPISGHTALYWYRQSLGQGPEFLIYFQGTGAADDSGLPNDRFFAVRPEGSVSTLKIQRTERGDSAVYLCARPSGGNYEQYFGPGTRLTVT.

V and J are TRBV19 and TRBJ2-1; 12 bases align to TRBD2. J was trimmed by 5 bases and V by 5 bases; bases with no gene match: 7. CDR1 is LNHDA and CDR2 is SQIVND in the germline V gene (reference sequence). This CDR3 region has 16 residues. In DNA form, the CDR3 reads TGTGCCAGTAGTTTCGCTAGCGGGAGGGCCCACAATGAGCAGTTCTTC. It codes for CASSFASGRAHNEQFF.

The CDR3 sequence: CATSSRDGYSYEQYF. CDR3 DNA: TGTGCCACCAGCTCCCGGGACGGGTATTCCTACGAGCAGTACTTC. The V gene is TRBV15, the J gene TRBJ2-7, with D perhaps assigned TRBD1 or TRBD2 (5 bases each). The V end was cut by 5 bases, the J end by 1 base, with 15 bases between. CDR3 length: 15 residues. Looked up from germline, CDR1 is LNHNV and CDR2 is YYDKDF (reference sequence).

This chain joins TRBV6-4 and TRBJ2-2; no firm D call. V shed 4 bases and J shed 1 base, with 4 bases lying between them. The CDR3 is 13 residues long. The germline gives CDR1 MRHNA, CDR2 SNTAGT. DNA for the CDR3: TGTGCCAGCAGTGCAGGGAACACCGGGGAGCTGTTTTTT. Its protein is CASSAGNTGELFF.

For the CDR3, the DNA is TGTGCCAGCAGCACCGAAATGACAGTTAACTATGGCTACACCTTC. It specifies CASSTEMTVNYGYTF. The rearrangement uses TRBV9 and TRBJ1-2; the D gene is possibly TRBD1 (5 bases). V lost 4 bases to trimming and J lost 1 base, with 14 bases between them. This CDR3 comprises 15 residues. Germline V gene data show CDR1 as SGDLS and CDR2 as YYNGEE.

The DNA of the CDR3 is TGTGCCAGCAGTGCCCGGGACGGTAACACCGGGGAGCTGTTTTTT. Translation: CASSARDGNTGELFF. The chain is built from TRBV27 and TRBJ2-2, with D perhaps given as TRBD1 or TRBD2 (5 bases each). Per the germline V gene, CDR1 is MNHEY and CDR2 is SMNVEV (reference sequence). The CDR3 loop spans 15 amino acids. With 5 bases removed from V and 2 bases from J, the gap between germline ends came to 12 bases.

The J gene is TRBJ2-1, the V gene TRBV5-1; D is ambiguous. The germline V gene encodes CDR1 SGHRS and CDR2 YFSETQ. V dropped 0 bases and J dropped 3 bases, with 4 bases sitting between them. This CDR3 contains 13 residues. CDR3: CASSLGGYNEQFF. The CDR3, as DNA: TGCGCCAGCAGCTTGGGGGGCTACAATGAGCAGTTCTTC.

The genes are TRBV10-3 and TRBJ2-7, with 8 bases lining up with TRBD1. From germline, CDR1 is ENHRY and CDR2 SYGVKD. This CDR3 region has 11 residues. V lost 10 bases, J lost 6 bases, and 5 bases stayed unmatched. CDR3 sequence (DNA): TGTGCCACCGGACAGGGCGTCGAGCAGTACTTC. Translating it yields CATGQGVEQYF.

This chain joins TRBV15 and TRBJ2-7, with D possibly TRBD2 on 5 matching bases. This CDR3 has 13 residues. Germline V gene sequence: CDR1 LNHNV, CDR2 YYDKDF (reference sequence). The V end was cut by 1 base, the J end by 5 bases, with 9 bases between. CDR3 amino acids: CATSRAGSNEQYF. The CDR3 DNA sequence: TGTGCCACCAGCAGAGCGGGGTCCAACGAGCAGTACTTC.

The chain's CDR3 is CSVEVEDSTYEQYF. DNA for the CDR3: TGCAGCGTTGAAGTTGAGGACAGTACCTACGAGCAGTACTTC. V is TRBV29-1 and J is TRBJ2-7; D might be TRBD1 (6 bases). Trimming took 1 base from V and 2 from J, leaving 12 bases between them. The CDR3 is made up of 14 amino acids. The germline CDR1 and CDR2 sequences are SQVTM and ANQGSEA.

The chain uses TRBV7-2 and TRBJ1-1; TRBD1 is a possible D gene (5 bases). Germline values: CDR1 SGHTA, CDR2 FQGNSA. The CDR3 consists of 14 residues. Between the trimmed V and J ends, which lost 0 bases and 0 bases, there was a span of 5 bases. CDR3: CASSLARVNTEAFF. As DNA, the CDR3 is TGTGCCAGCAGCTTAGCCAGGGTGAACACTGAAGCTTTCTTT.

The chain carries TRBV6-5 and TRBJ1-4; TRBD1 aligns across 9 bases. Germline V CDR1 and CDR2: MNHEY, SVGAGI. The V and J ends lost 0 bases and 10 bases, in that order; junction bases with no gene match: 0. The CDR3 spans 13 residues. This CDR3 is CASSYSTGGKLFF. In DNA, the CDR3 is TGTGCCAGCAGTTACTCGACAGGGGGAAAACTGTTTTTT.

The CDR3 DNA follows: TGTGCCAGCAGCCAAGACGCGGGATTGGGGGAGACCCAGTACTTC. It codes for CASSQDAGLGETQYF. This chain links TRBV4-2 with TRBJ2-5; D might be TRBD2 (6 bases). The CDR3 has 15 amino acids. Germline loops: CDR1 LGHNA, CDR2 YNFKEQ. V was clipped by 0 bases and J by 5 bases, with 13 bases between them.

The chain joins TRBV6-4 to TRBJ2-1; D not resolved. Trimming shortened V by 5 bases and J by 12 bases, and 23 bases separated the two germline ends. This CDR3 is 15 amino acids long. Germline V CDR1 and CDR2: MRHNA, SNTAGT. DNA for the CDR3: TGTGCCAGCAGTACGGACGAACCGACACGAGGATGGCAGTTCTTC. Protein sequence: CASSTDEPTRGWQFF.

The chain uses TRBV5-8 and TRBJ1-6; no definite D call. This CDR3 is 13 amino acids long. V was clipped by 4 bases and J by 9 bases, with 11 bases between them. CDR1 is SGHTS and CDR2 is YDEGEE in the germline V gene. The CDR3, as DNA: TGTGCCAGCAGCCCGGGAGGCGTTTCACCCCTCCACTTT. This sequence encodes CASSPGGVSPLHF.

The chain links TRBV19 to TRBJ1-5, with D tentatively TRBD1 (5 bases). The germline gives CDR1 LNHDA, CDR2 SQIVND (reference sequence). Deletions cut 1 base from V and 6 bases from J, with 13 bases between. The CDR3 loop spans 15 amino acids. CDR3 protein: CASSIATGAFQPQHF. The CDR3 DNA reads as TGTGCCAGTAGTATAGCCACCGGGGCCTTTCAGCCCCAGCATTTT.

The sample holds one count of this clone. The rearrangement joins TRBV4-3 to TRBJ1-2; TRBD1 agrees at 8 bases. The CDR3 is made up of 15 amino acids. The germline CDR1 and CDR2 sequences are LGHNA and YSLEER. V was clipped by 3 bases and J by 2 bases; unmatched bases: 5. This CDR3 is CASSQDGDRNYGYTF. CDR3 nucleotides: TGCGCCAGCAGCCAGGATGGGGACAGGAACTATGGCTACACCTTC.

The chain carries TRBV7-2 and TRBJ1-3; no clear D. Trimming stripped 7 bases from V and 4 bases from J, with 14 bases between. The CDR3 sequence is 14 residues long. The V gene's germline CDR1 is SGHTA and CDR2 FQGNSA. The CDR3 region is CASTPGPLGNTIYF. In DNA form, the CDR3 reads TGTGCCAGCACCCCAGGACCGCTCGGAAACACCATATATTTT.